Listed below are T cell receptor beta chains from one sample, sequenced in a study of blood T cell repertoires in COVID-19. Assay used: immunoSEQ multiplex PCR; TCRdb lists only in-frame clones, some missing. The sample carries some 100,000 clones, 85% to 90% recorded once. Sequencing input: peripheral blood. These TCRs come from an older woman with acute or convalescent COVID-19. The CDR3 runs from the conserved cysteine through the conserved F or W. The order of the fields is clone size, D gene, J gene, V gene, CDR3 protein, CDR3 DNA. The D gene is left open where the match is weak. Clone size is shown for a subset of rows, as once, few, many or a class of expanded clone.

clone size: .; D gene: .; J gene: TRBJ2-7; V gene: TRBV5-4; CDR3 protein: CASSLDPQGAYEQYF; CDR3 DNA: TGTGCCAGCAGCTTGGACCCCCAGGGCGCCTACGAGCAGTACTTC
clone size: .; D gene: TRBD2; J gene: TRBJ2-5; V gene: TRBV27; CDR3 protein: CASSLRRVAGDLETQYF; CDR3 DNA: TGTGCCAGCAGTTTACGTAGGGTAGCGGGAGATTTGGAGACCCAGTACTTC
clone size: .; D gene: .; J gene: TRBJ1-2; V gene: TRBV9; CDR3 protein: CASSLQDNNYGYTF; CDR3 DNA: TGTGCCAGCAGCCTTCAAGACAATAACTATGGCTACACCTTC
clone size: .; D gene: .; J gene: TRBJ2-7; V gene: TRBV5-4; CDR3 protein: CASSWALGAYEQYF; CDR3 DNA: TGTGCCAGCAGCTGGGCTCTAGGGGCCTACGAGCAGTACTTC
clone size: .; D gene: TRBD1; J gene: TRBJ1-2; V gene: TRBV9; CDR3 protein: CASSGQGGGYTF; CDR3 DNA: TGTGCCAGCAGCGGACAGGGAGGAGGCTACACCTTC
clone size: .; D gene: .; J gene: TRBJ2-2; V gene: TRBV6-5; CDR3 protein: CASRLGGNTGELFF; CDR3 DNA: TGTGCCAGCAGGCTGGGGGGGAACACCGGGGAGCTGTTTTTT
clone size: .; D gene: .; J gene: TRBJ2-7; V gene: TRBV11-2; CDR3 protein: CASSWRTESSYEQYF; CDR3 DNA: TGTGCCAGCAGCTGGAGGACAGAAAGCTCCTACGAGCAGTACTTC
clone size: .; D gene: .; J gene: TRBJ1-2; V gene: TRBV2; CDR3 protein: CASSRSPEQGSYGYTF; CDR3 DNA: TGTGCCAGCAGTAGATCCCCGGAACAGGGTTCCTATGGCTACACCTTC
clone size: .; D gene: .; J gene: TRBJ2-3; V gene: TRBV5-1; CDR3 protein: CASSLVPGSTDTQYF; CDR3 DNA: TGCGCCAGCAGCTTGGTTCCAGGTTCCACAGATACGCAGTATTTT
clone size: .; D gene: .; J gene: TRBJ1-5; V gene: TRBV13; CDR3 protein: CASSLGQGDQPQHF; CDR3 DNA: TGTGCCAGCAGCTTAGGACAGGGAGATCAGCCCCAGCATTTT
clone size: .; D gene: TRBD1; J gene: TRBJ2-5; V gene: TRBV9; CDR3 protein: CASSVDQGAGETQYF; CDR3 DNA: TGTGCCAGCAGCGTAGATCAGGGGGCGGGCGAGACCCAGTACTTC
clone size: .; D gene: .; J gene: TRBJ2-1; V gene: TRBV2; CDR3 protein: CASSEEVGVTNEQFF; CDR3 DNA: TGTGCCAGCAGTGAAGAGGTGGGAGTTACTAATGAGCAGTTCTTC
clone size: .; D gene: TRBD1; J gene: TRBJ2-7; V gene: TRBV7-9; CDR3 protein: CASGSVGQGADEQYF; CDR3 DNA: TGTGCCAGCGGTTCCGTGGGACAGGGGGCGGACGAGCAGTACTTC
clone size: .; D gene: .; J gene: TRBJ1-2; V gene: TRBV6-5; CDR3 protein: CASRTDLYGYTF; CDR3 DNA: TGTGCCAGCAGGACAGATCTCTATGGCTACACCTTC
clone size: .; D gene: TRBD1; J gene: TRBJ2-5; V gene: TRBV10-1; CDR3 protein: CASSEWTGTGEETQYF; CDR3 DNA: TGCGCCAGCAGTGAGTGGACCGGGACAGGGGAAGAGACCCAGTACTTC
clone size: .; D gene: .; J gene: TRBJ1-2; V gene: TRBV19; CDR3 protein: CASSMLDSLGYTF; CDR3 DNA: TGTGCCAGTAGTATGTTGGACAGCCTTGGCTACACCTTC
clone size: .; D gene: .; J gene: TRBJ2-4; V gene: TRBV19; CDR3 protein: CASTAGSGNIQYF; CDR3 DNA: TGTGCCAGTACCGCAGGTAGTGGAAACATTCAGTACTTC
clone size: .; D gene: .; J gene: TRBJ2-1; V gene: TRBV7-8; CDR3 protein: CASSLGGDEQFF; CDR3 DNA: TGTGCCAGCAGCTTAGGGGGGGATGAGCAGTTCTTC
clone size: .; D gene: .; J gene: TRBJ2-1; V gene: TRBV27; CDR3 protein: CASSLRSSYNEQFF; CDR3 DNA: TGTGCCAGCAGTTTACGGTCTAGTTACAATGAGCAGTTCTTC
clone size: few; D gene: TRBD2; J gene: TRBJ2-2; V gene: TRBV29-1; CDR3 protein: CSVVASGGTGELFF; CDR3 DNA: TGCAGCGTTGTGGCTAGCGGGGGAACCGGGGAGCTGTTTTTT
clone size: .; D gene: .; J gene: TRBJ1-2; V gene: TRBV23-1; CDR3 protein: CARPQFYGYTF; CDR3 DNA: TGCGCCAGACCACAGTTCTATGGCTACACCTTC
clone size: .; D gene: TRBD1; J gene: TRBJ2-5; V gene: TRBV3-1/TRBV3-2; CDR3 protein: CASSQTTGETETQYF; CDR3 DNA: TGTGCCAGCAGCCAAACCACAGGGGAGACAGAGACCCAGTACTTC
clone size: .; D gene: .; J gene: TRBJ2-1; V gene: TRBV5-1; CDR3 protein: CASSLAPGYNEQFF; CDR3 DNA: TGCGCCAGCAGCTTGGCTCCAGGGTACAATGAGCAGTTCTTC
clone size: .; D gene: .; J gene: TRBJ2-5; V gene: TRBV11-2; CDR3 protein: CASSLAGGLGETQYF; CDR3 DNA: TGTGCCAGCAGCTTAGCCGGGGGGCTAGGCGAGACCCAGTACTTC
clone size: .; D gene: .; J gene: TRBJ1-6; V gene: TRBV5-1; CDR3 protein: CASSFGRSSYNSPLHF; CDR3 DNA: TGCGCCAGCAGCTTTGGTAGGAGCTCCTATAATTCACCCCTCCACTTT
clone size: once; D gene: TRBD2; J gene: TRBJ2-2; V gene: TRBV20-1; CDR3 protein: CSARGSSGGAGELFF; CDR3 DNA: TGCAGTGCTCGTGGGTCTAGCGGGGGGGCCGGGGAGCTGTTTTTT
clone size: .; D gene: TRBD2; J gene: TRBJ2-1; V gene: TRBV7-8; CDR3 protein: CASSLAPRAGGGNEQFF; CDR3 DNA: TGTGCCAGCAGCTTAGCCCCAAGGGCGGGAGGGGGGAATGAGCAGTTCTTC
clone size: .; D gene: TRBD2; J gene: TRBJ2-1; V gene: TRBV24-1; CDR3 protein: CATSDFGGTSGGSSYNEQFF; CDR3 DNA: TGTGCCACCAGTGATTTCGGGGGAACTAGCGGGGGAAGCTCCTACAATGAGCAGTTCTTC
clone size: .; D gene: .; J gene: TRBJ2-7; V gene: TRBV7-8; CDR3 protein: CASSLGSQSPLYEQYF; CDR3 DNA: TGTGCCAGCAGCTTAGGGTCTCAGTCTCCCTTATACGAGCAGTACTTC
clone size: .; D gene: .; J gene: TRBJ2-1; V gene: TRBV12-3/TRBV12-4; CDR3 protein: CASSFSFHEQFF; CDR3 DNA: TGTGCCAGCAGTTTTAGTTTCCATGAGCAGTTCTTC
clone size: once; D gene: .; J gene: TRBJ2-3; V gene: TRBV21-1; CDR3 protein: CASSKDAGTSATRDTDTQYF; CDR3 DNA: TGTGCCAGCAGCAAAGACGCCGGGACTAGTGCAACGAGGGATACAGATACGCAGTATTTT
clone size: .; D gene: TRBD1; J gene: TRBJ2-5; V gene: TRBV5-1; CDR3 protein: CASSPGTAQETQYF; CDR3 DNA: TGCGCCAGCAGCCCGGGGACAGCTCAAGAGACCCAGTACTTC
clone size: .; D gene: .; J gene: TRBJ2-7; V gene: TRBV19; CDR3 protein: CASGHTGPFEQYF; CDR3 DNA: TGTGCCAGTGGACATACAGGGCCTTTCGAGCAGTACTTC
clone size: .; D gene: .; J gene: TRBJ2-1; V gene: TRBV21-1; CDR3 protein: CASRVVRGNEQFF; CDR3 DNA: TGTGCCAGCCGAGTCGTCCGGGGTAATGAGCAGTTCTTC
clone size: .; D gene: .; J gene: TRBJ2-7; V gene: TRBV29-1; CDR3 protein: CSVTGLSYEQYF; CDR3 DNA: TGCAGCGTTACAGGCCTCTCCTACGAGCAGTACTTC
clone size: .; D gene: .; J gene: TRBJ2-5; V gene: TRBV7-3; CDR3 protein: CASSLGQWQETQYF; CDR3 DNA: TGTGCCAGCAGCTTAGGGCAATGGCAAGAGACCCAGTACTTC
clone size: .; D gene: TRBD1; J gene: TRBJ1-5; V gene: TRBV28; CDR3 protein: CASSTPQGTPNQPQHF; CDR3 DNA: TGTGCCAGCAGTACGCCACAGGGGACCCCCAATCAGCCCCAGCATTTT
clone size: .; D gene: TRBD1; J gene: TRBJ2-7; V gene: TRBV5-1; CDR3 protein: CASSLTGVPYEQYF; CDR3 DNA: TGCGCCAGCAGCTTGACAGGGGTCCCCTACGAGCAGTACTTC
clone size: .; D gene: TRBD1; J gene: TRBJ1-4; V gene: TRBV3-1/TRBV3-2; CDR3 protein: CASSRRQGATNEKLFF; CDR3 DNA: TGTGCCAGCAGCCGCCGACAGGGAGCAACTAATGAAAAACTGTTTTTT
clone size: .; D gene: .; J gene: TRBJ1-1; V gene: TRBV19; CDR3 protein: CASSISRDTEAFF; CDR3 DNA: TGTGCCAGTAGTATTTCCAGGGACACTGAAGCTTTCTTT
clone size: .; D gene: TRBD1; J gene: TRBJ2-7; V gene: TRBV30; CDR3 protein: CAWSSWDRAFRGQYF; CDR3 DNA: TGTGCCTGGAGCAGTTGGGACAGGGCGTTTCGGGGGCAGTACTTC
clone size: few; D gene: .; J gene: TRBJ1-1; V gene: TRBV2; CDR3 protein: CASSVLPDTEAFF; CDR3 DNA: TGTGCCAGCAGCGTGCTTCCAGACACTGAAGCTTTCTTT
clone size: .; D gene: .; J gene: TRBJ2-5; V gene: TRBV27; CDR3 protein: CASSFQGRETQYF; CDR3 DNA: TGTGCCAGCAGTTTCCAGGGGCGGGAGACCCAGTACTTC
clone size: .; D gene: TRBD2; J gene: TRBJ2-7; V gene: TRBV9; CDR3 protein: CASSRVGASGYYEQYF; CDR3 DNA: TGTGCCAGCAGCCGGGTTGGGGCTAGCGGCTACTACGAGCAGTACTTC
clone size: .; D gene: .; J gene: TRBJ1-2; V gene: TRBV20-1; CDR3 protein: CSASPGNYGYTF; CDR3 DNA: TGCAGTGCTAGTCCGGGGAACTATGGCTACACCTTC
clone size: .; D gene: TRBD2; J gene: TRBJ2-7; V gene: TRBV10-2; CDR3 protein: CASSAQPGGPDEQYF; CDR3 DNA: TGCGCCAGCAGTGCTCAACCGGGAGGGCCGGACGAGCAGTACTTC
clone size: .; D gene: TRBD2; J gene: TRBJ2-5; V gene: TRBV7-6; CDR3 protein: CASSLPSGAQETQYF; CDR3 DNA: TGTGCCAGCAGCTTACCTAGCGGAGCTCAAGAGACCCAGTACTTC
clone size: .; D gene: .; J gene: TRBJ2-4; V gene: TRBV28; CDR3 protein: CASSFAGKNIQYF; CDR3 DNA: TGTGCCAGCAGTTTTGCAGGCAAAAACATTCAGTACTTC
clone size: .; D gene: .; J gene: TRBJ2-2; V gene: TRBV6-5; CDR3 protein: CASSYSYAGELFF; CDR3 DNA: TGTGCCAGCAGTTACTCGTATGCCGGGGAGCTGTTTTTT
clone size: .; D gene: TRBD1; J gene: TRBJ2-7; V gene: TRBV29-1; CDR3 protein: CSVATGTGIYEQYF; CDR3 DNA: TGCAGCGTTGCCACCGGGACAGGGATTTACGAGCAGTACTTC
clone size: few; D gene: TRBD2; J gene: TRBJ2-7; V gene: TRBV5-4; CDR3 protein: CASSAGLAGGPSYEQYF; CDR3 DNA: TGTGCCAGCAGCGCGGGACTAGCGGGGGGGCCTTCCTACGAGCAGTACTTC
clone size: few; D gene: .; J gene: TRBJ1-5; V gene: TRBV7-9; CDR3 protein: CASSSSNQAQHF; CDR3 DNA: TGTGCCAGCAGCTCTAGCAATCAGGCCCAGCATTTT
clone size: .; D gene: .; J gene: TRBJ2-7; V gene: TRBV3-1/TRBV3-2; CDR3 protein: CASSLASGDEQYF; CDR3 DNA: TGTGCCAGCAGCCTCGCTTCGGGGGACGAGCAGTACTTC
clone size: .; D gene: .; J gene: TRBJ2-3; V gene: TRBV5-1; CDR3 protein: CASSLEGTGGTDTQYF; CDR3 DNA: TGCGCCAGCAGCCTGGAGGGCACAGGGGGCACAGATACGCAGTATTTT
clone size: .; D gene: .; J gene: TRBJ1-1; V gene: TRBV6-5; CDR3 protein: CASSYSGQAIGAFF; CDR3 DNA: TGTGCCAGCAGTTACTCGGGGCAGGCCATCGGGGCTTTCTTT